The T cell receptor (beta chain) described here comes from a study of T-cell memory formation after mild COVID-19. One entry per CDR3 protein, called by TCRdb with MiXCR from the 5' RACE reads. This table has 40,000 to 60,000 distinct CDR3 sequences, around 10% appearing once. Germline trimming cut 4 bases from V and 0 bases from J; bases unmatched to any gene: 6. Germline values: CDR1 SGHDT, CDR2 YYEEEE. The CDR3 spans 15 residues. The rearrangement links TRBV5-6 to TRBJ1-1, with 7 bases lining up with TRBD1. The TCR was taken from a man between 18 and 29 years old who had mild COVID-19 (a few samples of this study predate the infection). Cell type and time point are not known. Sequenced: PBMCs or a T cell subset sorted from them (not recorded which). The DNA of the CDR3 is TGTGCCAGCAGCCGTCCGACAGGGCTGAACACTGAAGCTTTCTTT. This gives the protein CASSRPTGLNTEAFF.